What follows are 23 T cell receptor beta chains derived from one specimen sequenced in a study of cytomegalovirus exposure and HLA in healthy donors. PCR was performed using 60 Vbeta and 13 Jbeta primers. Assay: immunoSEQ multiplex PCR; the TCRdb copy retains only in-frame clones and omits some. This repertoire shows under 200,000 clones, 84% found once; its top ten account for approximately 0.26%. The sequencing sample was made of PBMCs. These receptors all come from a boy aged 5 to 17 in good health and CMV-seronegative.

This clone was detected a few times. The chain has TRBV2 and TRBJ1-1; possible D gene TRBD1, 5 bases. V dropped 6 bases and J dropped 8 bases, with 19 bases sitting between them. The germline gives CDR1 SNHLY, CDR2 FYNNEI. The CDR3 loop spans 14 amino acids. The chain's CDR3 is CASRGGGVLLEAFF. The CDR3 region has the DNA TGTGCCAGCAGGGGGGGTGGGGTACTCCTCGAAGCTTTCTTT.

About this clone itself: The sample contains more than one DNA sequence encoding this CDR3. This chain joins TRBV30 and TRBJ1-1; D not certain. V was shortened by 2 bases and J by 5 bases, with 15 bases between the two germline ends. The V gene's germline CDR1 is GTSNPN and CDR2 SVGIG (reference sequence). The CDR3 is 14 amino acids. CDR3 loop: CAWSSGLGGTEAFF. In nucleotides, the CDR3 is TGTGCCTGGAGTAGCGGTCTGGGAGGAACTGAAGCTTTCTTT.

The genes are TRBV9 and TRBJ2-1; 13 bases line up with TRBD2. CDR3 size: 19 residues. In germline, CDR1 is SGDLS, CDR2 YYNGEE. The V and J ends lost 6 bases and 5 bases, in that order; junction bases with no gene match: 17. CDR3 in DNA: TGTGCCAGCACAAAAGAATCCGGACTAGCGGGAGTGATGAACAATGAGCAGTTCTTC. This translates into CASTKESGLAGVMNNEQFF.

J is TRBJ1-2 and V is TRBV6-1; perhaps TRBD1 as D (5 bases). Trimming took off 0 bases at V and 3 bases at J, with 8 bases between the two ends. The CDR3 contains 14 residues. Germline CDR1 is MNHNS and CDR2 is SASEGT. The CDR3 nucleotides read TGTGCCAGCAGTGAAGCGACAGCTTACTATGGCTACACCTTC. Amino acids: CASSEATAYYGYTF.

As DNA, the CDR3 is TGCGCCAGCAGCCAACTCCTTCCGGGACAGGGGGCTCCAGATTCACCCCTCCACTTT. The encoded protein is CASSQLLPGQGAPDSPLHF. V is TRBV4-3 and J is TRBJ1-6; 12 bases agree with TRBD1. CDR3 length: 19 amino acids. The V and J ends lost 2 bases and 8 bases, in that order; junction bases with no gene match: 13. Germline values: CDR1 LGHNA, CDR2 YSLEER.

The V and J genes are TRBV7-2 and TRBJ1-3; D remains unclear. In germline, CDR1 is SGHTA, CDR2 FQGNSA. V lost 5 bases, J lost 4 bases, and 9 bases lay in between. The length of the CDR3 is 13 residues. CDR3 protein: CASSTPAGNTIYF. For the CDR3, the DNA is TGTGCCAGCAGCACTCCTGCCGGAAACACCATATATTTT.

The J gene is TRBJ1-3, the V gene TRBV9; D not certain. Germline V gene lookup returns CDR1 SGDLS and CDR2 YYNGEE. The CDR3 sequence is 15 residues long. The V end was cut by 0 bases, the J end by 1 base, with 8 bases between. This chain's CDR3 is CASSVGTGSGNTIYF. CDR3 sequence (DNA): TGTGCCAGCAGCGTAGGAACGGGGTCTGGAAACACCATATATTTT.

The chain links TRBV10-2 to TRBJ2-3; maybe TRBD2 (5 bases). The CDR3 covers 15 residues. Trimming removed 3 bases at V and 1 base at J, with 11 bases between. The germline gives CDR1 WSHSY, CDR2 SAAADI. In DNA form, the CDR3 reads TGCGCCAGCAGTGACGTGGGAGAGGGCACAGATACGCAGTATTTT. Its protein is CASSDVGEGTDTQYF.

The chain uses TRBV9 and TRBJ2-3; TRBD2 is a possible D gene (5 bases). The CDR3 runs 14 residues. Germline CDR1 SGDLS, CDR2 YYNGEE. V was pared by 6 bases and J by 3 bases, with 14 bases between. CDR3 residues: CASNPTEVTDTQYF. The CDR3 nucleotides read TGTGCCAGCAACCCCACGGAGGTAACAGATACGCAGTATTTT.

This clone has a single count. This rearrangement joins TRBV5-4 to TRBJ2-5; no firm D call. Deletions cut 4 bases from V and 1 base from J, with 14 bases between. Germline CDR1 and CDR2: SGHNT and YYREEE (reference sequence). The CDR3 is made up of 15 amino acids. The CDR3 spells CASSLQQRSQETQYF. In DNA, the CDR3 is TGTGCCAGCAGCCTACAACAGAGATCCCAAGAGACCCAGTACTTC. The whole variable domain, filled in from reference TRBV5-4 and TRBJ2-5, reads ETGVTQSPTHLIKTRGQQVTLRCSSQSGHNTVSWYQQALGQGPQFIFQYYREEENGRGNFPPRFSGLQFPNYSSELNVNALELDDSALYLCASSLQQRSQETQYFGPGTRLLVL.

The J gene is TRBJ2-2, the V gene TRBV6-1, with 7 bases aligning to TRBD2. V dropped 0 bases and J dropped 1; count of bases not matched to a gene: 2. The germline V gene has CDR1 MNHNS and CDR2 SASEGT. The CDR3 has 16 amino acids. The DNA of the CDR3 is TGTGCCAGCAGTGAAGCGGGCGGGAGGAACACCGGGGAGCTGTTTTTT. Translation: CASSEAGGRNTGELFF.

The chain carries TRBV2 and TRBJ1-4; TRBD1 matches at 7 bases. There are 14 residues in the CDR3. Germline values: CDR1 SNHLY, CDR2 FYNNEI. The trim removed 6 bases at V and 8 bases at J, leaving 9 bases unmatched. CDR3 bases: TGTGCCAGCAGCTTAGACAGGGTAGACGAAAAACTGTTTTTT. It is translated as CASSLDRVDEKLFF.

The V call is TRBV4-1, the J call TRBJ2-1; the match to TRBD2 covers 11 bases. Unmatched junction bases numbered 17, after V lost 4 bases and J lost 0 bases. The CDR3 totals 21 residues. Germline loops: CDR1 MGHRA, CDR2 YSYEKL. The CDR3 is CASSLPRPGTSGKISYNEQFF. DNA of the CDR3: TGCGCCAGCAGCCTCCCCAGGCCTGGGACTAGCGGTAAGATCTCCTACAATGAGCAGTTCTTC.

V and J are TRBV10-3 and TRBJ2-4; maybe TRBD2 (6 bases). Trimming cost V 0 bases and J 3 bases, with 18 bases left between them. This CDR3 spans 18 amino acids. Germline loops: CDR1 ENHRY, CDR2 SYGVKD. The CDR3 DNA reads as TGTGCCATCAGTGAGTCAGTACTGGCGGGCGGGATCAAAAACATTCAGTACTTC. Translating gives CAISESVLAGGIKNIQYF.

This CDR3 is CATSRDSRQGQPYGYTF. As DNA, the CDR3 is TGTGCCACCAGCAGAGATTCCCGACAGGGGCAACCCTATGGCTACACCTTC. The genes are TRBV15 and TRBJ1-2; 8 bases fit TRBD1. CDR1 LNHNV and CDR2 YYDKDF come from the germline V gene (reference sequence). The V gene end was trimmed by 0 bases and the J gene end by 4 bases; junction bases not matched to a gene: 10. This CDR3 contains 17 residues.

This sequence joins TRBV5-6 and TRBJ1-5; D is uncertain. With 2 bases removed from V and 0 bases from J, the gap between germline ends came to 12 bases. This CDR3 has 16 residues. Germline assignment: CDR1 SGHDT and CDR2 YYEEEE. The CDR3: CASSLRVGSSNQPQHF. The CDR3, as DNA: TGTGCCAGCAGCTTACGGGTTGGCAGTAGCAATCAGCCCCAGCATTTT.

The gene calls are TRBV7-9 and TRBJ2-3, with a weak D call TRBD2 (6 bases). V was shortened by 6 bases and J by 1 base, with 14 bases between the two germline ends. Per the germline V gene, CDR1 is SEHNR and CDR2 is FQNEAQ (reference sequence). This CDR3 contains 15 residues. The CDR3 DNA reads TGTGCCAGCAGTCTAAGGAGGGCCGGCACAGATACGCAGTATTTT. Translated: CASSLRRAGTDTQYF.

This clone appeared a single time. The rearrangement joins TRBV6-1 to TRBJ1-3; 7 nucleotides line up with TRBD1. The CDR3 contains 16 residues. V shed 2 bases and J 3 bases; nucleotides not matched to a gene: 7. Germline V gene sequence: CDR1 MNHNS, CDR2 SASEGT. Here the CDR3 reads CASSESLNRGGNTIYF. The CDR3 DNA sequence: TGTGCCAGCAGTGAATCTCTTAACAGGGGTGGAAACACCATATATTTT.

As DNA, the CDR3 is TGTGCCAGAAGCTTGGGACAGGGGAGCATGGGTCCTAACTATGGCTACACCTTC. The encoded protein is CARSLGQGSMGPNYGYTF. V usage is TRBV5-3 and J usage is TRBJ1-2; 8 nucleotides agree with TRBD1. TRBV5-3 is filed as an ORF, its function uncertain. The length of the CDR3 is 18 residues. V was pared by 0 bases and J by 0 bases, with 10 bases of the junction left unmatched.

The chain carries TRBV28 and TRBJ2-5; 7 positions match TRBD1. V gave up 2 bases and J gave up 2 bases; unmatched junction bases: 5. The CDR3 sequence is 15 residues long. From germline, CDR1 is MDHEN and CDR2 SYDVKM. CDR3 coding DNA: TGTGCCAGCAGTTTACTCCCGACAGGGCAAGAGACCCAGTACTTC. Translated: CASSLLPTGQETQYF.

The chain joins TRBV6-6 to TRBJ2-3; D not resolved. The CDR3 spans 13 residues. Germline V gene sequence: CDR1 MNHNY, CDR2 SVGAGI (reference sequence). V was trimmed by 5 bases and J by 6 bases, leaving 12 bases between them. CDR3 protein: CASSPALGDTQYF. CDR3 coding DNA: TGTGCCAGCAGTCCCGCCCTCGGGGATACGCAGTATTTT.

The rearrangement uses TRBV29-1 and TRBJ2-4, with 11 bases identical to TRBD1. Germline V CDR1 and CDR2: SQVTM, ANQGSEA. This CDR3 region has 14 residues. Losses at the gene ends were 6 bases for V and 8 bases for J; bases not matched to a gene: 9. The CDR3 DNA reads TGCAGCGTGCGGGGGCGGGACAGGGGGTACATTCAGTACTTC. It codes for CSVRGRDRGYIQYF.

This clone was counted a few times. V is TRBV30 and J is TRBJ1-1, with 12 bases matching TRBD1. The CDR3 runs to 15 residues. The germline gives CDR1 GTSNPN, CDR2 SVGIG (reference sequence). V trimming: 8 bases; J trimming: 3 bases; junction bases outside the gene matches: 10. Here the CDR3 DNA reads TGTGCCCAAACCGGGACAGGGGGCTTAGACACTGAAGCTTTCTTT. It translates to CAQTGTGGLDTEAFF.